The source of this T cell receptor (beta chain) is a study of cytomegalovirus exposure and HLA in healthy donors. The germline CDR1 and CDR2 sequences are MNHEY and SMNVEV (reference sequence). The CDR3 extends over 14 amino acids. Trimming cost V 2 bases and J 4 bases, with 11 bases left between them. Primers: 60 Vbeta forward and 13 Jbeta reverse. Sequencing was performed with immunoSEQ multiplex PCR; in TCRdb, only in-frame clones are kept and a portion is missing. Among around 210,000 clones listed, 78% were seen once. As concerns this clone: No antigen is known for it.

Overall study results and limits: In an earlier analysis, about 90% or about 30%: the productive usage of most TCR beta V segments. The number of N-insertions in an Asian-associated ancestry cluster was reportedly below the 666-donor mean in a later analysis.

Donors showed nominal health when sampled, although they likely had unrecorded immune exposures. The TCR comes from a boy between 10 and 17 years old in good health and CMV-seronegative. The source material was PBMCs. The chain combines TRBV27 with TRBJ1-1; D perhaps matches TRBD1 (6 bases). CDR3 in DNA: TGTGCCAGCAGTTTAACTGGGGGCCGCACTGAAGCTTTCTTT. This encodes CASSLTGGRTEAFF.